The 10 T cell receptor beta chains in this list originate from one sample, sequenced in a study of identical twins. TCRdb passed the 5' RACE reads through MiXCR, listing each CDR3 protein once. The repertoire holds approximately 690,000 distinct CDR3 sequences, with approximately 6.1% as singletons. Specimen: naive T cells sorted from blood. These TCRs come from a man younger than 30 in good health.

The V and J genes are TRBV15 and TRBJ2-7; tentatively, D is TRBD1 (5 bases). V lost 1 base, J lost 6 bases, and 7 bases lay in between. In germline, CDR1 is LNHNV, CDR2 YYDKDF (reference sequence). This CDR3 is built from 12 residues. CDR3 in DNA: TGTGCCACCAGCAGAGCAGGGTTCGAGCAGTACGTC. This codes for CATSRAGFEQYV.

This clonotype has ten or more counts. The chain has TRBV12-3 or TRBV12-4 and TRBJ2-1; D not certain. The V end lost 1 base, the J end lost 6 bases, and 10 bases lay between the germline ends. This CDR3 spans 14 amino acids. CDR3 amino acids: CASSLGAPVNEQFF. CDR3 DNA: TGTGCCAGCAGTTTAGGGGCACCGGTCAATGAGCAGTTCTTC.

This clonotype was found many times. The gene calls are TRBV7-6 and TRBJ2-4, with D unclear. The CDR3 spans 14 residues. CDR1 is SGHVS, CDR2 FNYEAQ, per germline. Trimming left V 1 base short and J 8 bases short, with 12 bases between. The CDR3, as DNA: TGTGCCAGCAGCTTAGGCTCTTTGGACCACATTCAGTACTTC. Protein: CASSLGSLDHIQYF.

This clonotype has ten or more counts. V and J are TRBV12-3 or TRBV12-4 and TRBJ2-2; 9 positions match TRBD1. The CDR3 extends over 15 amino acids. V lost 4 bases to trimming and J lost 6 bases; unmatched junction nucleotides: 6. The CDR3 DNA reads TGTGCCAGCAGTTCTGGGACAGGGATTGCCGGGGAGCTGTTTTTT. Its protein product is CASSSGTGIAGELFF.

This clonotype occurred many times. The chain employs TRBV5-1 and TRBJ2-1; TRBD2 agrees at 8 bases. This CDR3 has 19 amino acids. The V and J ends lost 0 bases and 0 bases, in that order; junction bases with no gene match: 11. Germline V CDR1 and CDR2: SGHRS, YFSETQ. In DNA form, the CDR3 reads TGCGCCAGCAGCTTGGCCGGCGGGAGGATCATAAGCTCCTACAATGAGCAGTTCTTC. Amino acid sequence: CASSLAGGRIISSYNEQFF.

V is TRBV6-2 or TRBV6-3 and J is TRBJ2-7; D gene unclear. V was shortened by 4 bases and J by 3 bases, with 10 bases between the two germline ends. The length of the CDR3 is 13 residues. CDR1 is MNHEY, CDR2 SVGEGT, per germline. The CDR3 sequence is CASSLSKIYEQYV. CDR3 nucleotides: TGTGCCAGCAGTTTATCAAAGATCTACGAGCAGTACGTC.

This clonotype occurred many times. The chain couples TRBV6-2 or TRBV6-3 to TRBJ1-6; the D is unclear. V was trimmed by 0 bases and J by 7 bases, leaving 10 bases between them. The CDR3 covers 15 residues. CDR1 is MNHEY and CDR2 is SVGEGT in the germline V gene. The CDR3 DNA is TGTGCCAGCAGTTACTCCGCAGGACGGAATTCACCCCTCCACTTT. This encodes CASSYSAGRNSPLHF.

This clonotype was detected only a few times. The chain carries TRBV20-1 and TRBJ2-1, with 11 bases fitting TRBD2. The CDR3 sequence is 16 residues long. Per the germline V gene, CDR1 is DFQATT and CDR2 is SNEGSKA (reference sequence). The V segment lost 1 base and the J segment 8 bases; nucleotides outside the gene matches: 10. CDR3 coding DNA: TGCAGTGCTAGAGGTCCTCTAGCGGGAGGCCTGGATGAGCAGTTCTTC. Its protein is CSARGPLAGGLDEQFF.

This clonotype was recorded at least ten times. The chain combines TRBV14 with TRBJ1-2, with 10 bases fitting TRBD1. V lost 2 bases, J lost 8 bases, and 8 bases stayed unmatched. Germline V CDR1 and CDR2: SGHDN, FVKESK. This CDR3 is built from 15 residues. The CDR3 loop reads CASSQLRDRGYGYTF. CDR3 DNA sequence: TGTGCCAGCAGCCAACTCCGGGACAGGGGTTACGGCTACACCTTC.

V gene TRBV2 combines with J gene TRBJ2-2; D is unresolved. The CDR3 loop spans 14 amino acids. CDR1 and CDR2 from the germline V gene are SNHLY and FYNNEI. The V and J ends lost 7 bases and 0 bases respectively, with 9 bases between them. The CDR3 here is CASMVAANTGELFF. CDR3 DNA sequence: TGTGCCAGCATGGTTGCGGCGAACACCGGGGAGCTGTTTTTT.